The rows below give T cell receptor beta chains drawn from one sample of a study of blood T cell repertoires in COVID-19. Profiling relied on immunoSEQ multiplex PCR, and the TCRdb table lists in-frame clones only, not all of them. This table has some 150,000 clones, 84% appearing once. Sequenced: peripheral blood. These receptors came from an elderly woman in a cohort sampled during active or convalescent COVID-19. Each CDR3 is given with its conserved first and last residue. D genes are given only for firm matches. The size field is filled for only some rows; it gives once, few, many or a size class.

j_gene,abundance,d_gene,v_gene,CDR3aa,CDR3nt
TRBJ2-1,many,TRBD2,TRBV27,CASSSREGHLRRNEQFF,TGTGCCAGCAGTTCCCGGGAGGGCCACCTCCGCCGGAATGAGCAGTTCTTC
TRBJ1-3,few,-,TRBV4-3,CASSQGLSSGNTIYF,TGCGCCAGCAGCCAAGGACTCAGCTCTGGAAACACCATATATTTT
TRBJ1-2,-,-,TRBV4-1,CASSSQVNYGYTF,TGCGCCAGCAGCTCCCAGGTAAACTATGGCTACACCTTC
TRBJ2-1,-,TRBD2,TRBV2,CASSEASGAYNEQFF,TGTGCCAGCAGTGAAGCTAGCGGGGCCTACAATGAGCAGTTCTTC
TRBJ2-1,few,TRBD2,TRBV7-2,CASSLGLAVVFNEQFF,TGTGCCAGCAGCTTAGGACTAGCGGTGGTTTTCAATGAGCAGTTCTTC
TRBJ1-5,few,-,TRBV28,CASSQRRGISNQPQHF,TGTGCCAGCAGTCAACGACGCGGGATTAGCAATCAGCCCCAGCATTTT
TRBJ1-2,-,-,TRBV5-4,CASSAAQGANYGYTF,TGTGCCAGCAGCGCGGCCCAAGGGGCTAACTATGGCTACACCTTC
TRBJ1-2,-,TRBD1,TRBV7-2,CASSSGTGLNYGYTF,TGTGCCAGCAGCTCAGGGACAGGGCTCAACTATGGCTACACCTTC
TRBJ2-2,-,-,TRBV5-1,CASSLASANTGELFF,TGCGCCAGCAGCTTGGCCAGCGCGAACACCGGGGAGCTGTTTTTT
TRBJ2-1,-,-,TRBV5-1,CASRPGQTSTSYNEQFF,TGCGCCAGCAGGCCGGGACAGACTTCGACTAGCTACAATGAGCAGTTCTTC
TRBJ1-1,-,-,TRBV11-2,CASSRKETGNTEAFF,TGTGCCAGCAGCCGCAAAGAGACAGGGAACACTGAAGCTTTCTTT
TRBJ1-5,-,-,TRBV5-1,CASSLEGQPQHF,TGCGCCAGCAGCTTGGAGGGGCAGCCCCAGCATTTT
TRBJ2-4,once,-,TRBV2,CASNPVRAKNIQYF,TGTGCCAGCAACCCGGTGAGAGCCAAAAACATTCAGTACTTC
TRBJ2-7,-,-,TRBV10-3,CAVSGGGAQREQYF,TGTGCCGTTAGTGGAGGGGGCGCCCAAAGGGAGCAGTACTTC
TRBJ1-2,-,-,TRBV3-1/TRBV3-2,CASSPTGAGGQGYTF,TGTGCCAGCAGCCCAACCGGGGCGGGGGGTCAGGGCTACACCTTC
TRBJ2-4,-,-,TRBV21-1,CASSIDRGPSKNIQYF,TGTGCCAGCAGCATCGACAGGGGGCCATCCAAAAACATTCAGTACTTC
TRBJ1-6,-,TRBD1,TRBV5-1,CASSLGGTGGKSPLHF,TGCGCCAGCAGCTTGGGAGGGACAGGGGGGAAATCACCCCTCCACTTT
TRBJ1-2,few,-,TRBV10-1,CASRFPVHTNYGYTF,TGCGCCAGCAGGTTCCCCGTCCACACTAACTATGGCTACACCTTC
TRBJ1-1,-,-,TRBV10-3,CAISSTDNTEAFF,TGTGCCATCAGTTCGACTGATAACACTGAAGCTTTCTTT
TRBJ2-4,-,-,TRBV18,CASSPPQGLAKNIQYF,TGTGCCAGCTCACCACCCCAGGGCCTAGCCAAAAACATTCAGTACTTC
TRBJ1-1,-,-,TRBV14,CASSKAGTFNTEAFF,TGTGCCAGCAGCAAAGCGGGGACATTTAACACTGAAGCTTTCTTT
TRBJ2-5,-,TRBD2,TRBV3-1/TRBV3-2,CASSRTRQETQYF,TGTGCCAGCAGTCGGACTAGACAAGAGACCCAGTACTTC
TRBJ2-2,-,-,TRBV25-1,CASTRGTGELFF,TGTGCCAGCACTAGGGGTACCGGGGAGCTGTTTTTT
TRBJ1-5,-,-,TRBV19,CASRRTWRSNQPQHF,TGTGCCAGTAGGAGGACATGGCGTAGCAATCAGCCCCAGCATTTT
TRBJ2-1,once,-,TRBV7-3,CASSLMAGTGGEQFF,TGTGCCAGCAGCTTAATGGCGGGAACGGGCGGTGAGCAGTTCTTC
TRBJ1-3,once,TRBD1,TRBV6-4,CASSDEQGAGNTIYF,TGTGCCAGCAGTGACGAACAGGGGGCTGGAAACACCATATATTTT
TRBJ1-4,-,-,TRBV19,CASSPLGGVRKLFF,TGTGCCAGTAGCCCTCTCGGGGGTGTAAGGAAACTGTTTTTT
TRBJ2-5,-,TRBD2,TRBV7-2,CASSLAIGTSGGQETQYF,TGTGCCAGCAGCTTAGCTATCGGGACTAGCGGGGGTCAAGAGACCCAGTACTTC
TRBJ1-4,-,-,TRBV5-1,CASSLGYPGEKLFF,TGCGCCAGCAGCTTAGGCTACCCGGGGGAAAAACTGTTTTTT
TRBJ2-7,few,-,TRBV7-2,CASSSPLDSFYEQYF,TGTGCCAGCAGCTCTCCGCTAGACAGCTTCTACGAGCAGTACTTC
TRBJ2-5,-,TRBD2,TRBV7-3,CASSRGLADQETQYF,TGTGCCAGCAGCCGGGGACTAGCGGACCAAGAGACCCAGTACTTC
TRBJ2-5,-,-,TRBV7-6,CASSPRTNPTIGAQYF,TGTGCCAGCAGCCCCAGGACTAACCCCACGATTGGAGCCCAGTACTTC
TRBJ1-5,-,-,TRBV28,CASMEGGIRNQPQHF,TGTGCCAGCATGGAAGGGGGTATTCGCAATCAGCCCCAGCATTTT
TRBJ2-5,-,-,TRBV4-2,CASSQVGGREQTQYF,TGTGCCAGCAGCCAAGTGGGGGGACGGGAACAGACCCAGTACTTC
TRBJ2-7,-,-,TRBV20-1,CSASDALGTTWEQYF,TGCAGTGCTAGTGATGCACTCGGTACTACGTGGGAGCAGTACTTC
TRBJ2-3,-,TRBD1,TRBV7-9,CASSSYFGTASTDTQYF,TGTGCCAGCAGCTCATACTTCGGGACAGCTAGCACAGATACGCAGTATTTT
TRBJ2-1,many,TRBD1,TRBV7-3,CASSVGTGHNEQFF,TGTGCCAGCAGCGTCGGGACAGGCCACAATGAGCAGTTCTTC
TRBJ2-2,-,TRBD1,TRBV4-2,CASSRQSRDRVLDTGELFF,TGTGCCAGCAGCCGGCAGTCCCGGGACAGGGTGCTAGACACCGGGGAGCTGTTTTTT